Presented here are 21 T cell receptor beta chains from one specimen sequenced in a study of blood T cell repertoires in COVID-19. Using immunoSEQ multiplex PCR, the repertoire was profiled, and TCRdb retains in-frame clones only, with some absent. The sample includes around 150,000 clones, about 87% of them seen just once. The material sequenced was peripheral blood. These receptors all stem from a woman between 40 and 50 years old with acute or convalescent COVID-19.

This clone was picked up one time. This chain links TRBV7-9 with TRBJ2-1; D perhaps matches TRBD1 (6 bases). This CDR3 region has 18 residues. From germline, CDR1 is SEHNR and CDR2 FQNEAQ (reference sequence). Trimming removed 2 bases from V and 0 bases from J, with 17 bases in between. This CDR3 is CASSLPYRDGDSYNEQFF. For the CDR3, the DNA is TGTGCCAGCAGCTTACCCTACAGGGATGGGGACTCCTACAATGAGCAGTTCTTC.

V usage is TRBV3-1 (or the pseudogene TRBV3-2) and J usage is TRBJ2-7; 7 positions match TRBD2. Trimming removed 3 bases from V and 4 bases from J; junction bases left unmatched: 18. Germline V lookup: CDR1 LGHDT, CDR2 YNNKEL (reference sequence). The CDR3 runs 18 residues. The CDR3 DNA sequence: TGTGCCAGCAGCCATAAAAGTCCTAGCGGTGAGGGCCAGTACGAGCAGTACTTC. It encodes CASSHKSPSGEGQYEQYF.

The rearrangement joins TRBV4-1 to TRBJ2-1; 7 bases are a match to TRBD1. The CDR3 has 16 amino acids. CDR1 MGHRA and CDR2 YSYEKL come from the germline V gene. The trim removed 8 bases at V and 7 bases at J, leaving 17 bases unmatched. The chain's CDR3 is CASSAPSGTEINEQFF. In DNA form, the CDR3 reads TGCGCCAGCTCCGCTCCCTCCGGGACAGAGATAAATGAGCAGTTCTTC.

V is TRBV5-4 and J is TRBJ1-4; 8 positions agree with TRBD1. Germline V lookup: CDR1 SGHNT, CDR2 YYREEE (reference sequence). The ends lost 0 bases at V and 6 bases at J; junction bases unmatched: 1. CDR3 length equals 14 residues. The CDR3 DNA reads as TGTGCCAGCAGCTTGGGGACAGGGTATGAAAAACTGTTTTTT. Its translation: CASSLGTGYEKLFF.

The rearrangement joins TRBV3-1 (or the pseudogene TRBV3-2) to TRBJ2-4; 8 nucleotides agree with TRBD2. CDR1 LGHDT and CDR2 YNNKEL come from the germline V gene (reference sequence). This CDR3 contains 13 residues. V was pared by 5 bases and J by 5 bases, with 2 bases of the junction left unmatched. DNA of the CDR3: TGTGCCAGCAGCTCGGGGGGGCAAAACATTCAGTACTTC. Protein sequence: CASSSGGQNIQYF.

This chain connects TRBV4-3 to TRBJ2-7; 9 bases line up with TRBD1. There are 16 residues in the CDR3. Germline V gene data show CDR1 as LGHNA and CDR2 as YSLEER. Trimming at V came to 4 bases and at J to 6 bases, leaving 13 bases not matched to a gene. The CDR3 sequence is CASSRQTGGLSGEQYF. The CDR3 coding sequence is TGCGCCAGCAGCCGTCAGACAGGGGGACTTTCTGGCGAGCAGTACTTC.

This clone was detected once. V gene TRBV5-1 combines with J gene TRBJ2-1; perhaps TRBD1 as D (6 bases). Germline values: CDR1 SGHRS, CDR2 YFSETQ. V was shortened by 7 bases and J by 4 bases, with 15 bases between the two germline ends. CDR3 length equals 14 residues. The CDR3 here is CASSQGSDYNEQFF. The CDR3 DNA is TGCGCCAGCTCCCAGGGGTCGGATTACAATGAGCAGTTCTTC.

The chain carries TRBV20-1 and TRBJ2-7; D perhaps matches TRBD2 (5 bases). The CDR3 consists of 11 residues. The germline CDR1 and CDR2 sequences are DFQATT and SNEGSKA (reference sequence). Trimming removed 5 bases at V and 9 bases at J, with 14 bases between. The chain's CDR3 is CSARGPRGQYF. The CDR3 bases are TGCAGTGCTCGTGGGCCTCGGGGGCAGTACTTC.

This chain links TRBV15 with TRBJ1-6, with 7 bases aligning to TRBD1. Trimming at V came to 0 bases and at J to 10 bases, leaving 9 bases not matched to a gene. Germline V gives CDR1 LNHNV, CDR2 YYDKDF (reference sequence). The CDR3 sequence is 16 residues long. The CDR3 loop reads CATSRDRAGGSSPLHF. The DNA for the CDR3 is TGTGCCACCAGCAGAGATCGGGCAGGGGGAAGCTCACCCCTCCACTTT.

The V call is TRBV7-2, the J call TRBJ2-7, with 9 bases that match TRBD1. This CDR3 is built from 14 residues. With 1 base clipped from V and 5 bases from J, the junction kept 3 bases outside the gene matches. Germline V lookup: CDR1 SGHTA, CDR2 FQGNSA. CDR3 loop: CASSLDRGRDEQYF. The CDR3 DNA reads as TGTGCCAGCAGCTTAGACAGGGGGCGCGACGAGCAGTACTTC.

This clone was seen just once. The chain carries TRBV9 and TRBJ2-5, with TRBD2 identical over 10 bases. The CDR3 runs 15 residues. CDR1 and CDR2 from the germline V gene are SGDLS and YYNGEE. V was clipped by 3 bases and J by 1 base; unmatched bases: 3. The CDR3 coding sequence is TGTGCCAGCAGCGCTCTAGCGGGGGCCCAAGAGACCCAGTACTTC. Protein: CASSALAGAQETQYF.

As DNA, the CDR3 is TGTGCCAGCAGCTCGCGTCCTCACCACGAGCAGTACTTC. Its protein is CASSSRPHHEQYF. The genes are TRBV5-4 and TRBJ2-7; D not certain. There are 13 residues in the CDR3. Germline assignment: CDR1 SGHNT and CDR2 YYREEE (reference sequence). Trimming took off 3 bases at V and 5 bases at J, with 12 bases between the two ends.

The V gene is TRBV5-1, the J gene TRBJ1-2; D gene ambiguous. This CDR3 spans 12 amino acids. V dropped 0 bases and J dropped 8 bases, with 8 bases sitting between them. CDR1 and CDR2 from the germline V gene are SGHRS and YFSETQ. The CDR3 loop is CASSLAPGGYTF. CDR3 nucleotides: TGCGCCAGCAGCTTGGCTCCAGGAGGCTACACCTTC.

J is TRBJ2-7 and V is TRBV18; TRBD1 aligns across 7 bases. Germline assignment: CDR1 KGHSH and CDR2 LQKENI. This CDR3 is built from 14 residues. Trimming cost V 3 bases and J 4 bases; bases outside gene matches: 6. DNA of the CDR3: TGTGCCAGCTCACCGGCACAGGGGAGTTACGAGCAGTACTTC. Protein sequence: CASSPAQGSYEQYF.

The rearrangement links TRBV7-3 to TRBJ2-2; the D is unclear. Germline V gene data show CDR1 as SGHTA and CDR2 as FQGTGA. The ends were cut back, 4 bases at V and 6 bases at J, with 6 bases in the middle. The CDR3 runs to 12 residues. The CDR3 region has the DNA TGTGCCAGCAGCTCTAGACCCGGGGAGCTGTTTTTT. Its translation is CASSSRPGELFF.

As regards this clone: No conserved phenylalanine or tryptophan is present at the end of the CDR3, so a read error is the likely explanation. The DNA is left out, because the CDR3 cannot be placed on it with certainty; the CDR3 is given as TCRdb lists it. The rearrangement uses TRBV21-1 and TRBJ1-2. TRBV21-1 is a pseudogene locus. With termini counted, the CDR3 has 15 amino acids. The CDR3 reads CASSKGRIRDFPDLA.

The chain joins TRBV15 to TRBJ1-2; a weak D match, TRBD1 (6 bases). Germline lookup yields CDR1 LNHNV and CDR2 YYDKDF (reference sequence). CDR3 length: 15 amino acids. Trimming took off 4 bases at V and 2 bases at J, with 14 bases between the two ends. The CDR3 is CATSNSAGANYGYTF. The CDR3 DNA follows: TGTGCCACCAGCAATTCCGCGGGGGCAAACTATGGCTACACCTTC.

The chain uses TRBV11-1 and TRBJ2-3, with TRBD2 as a possible D gene (6 bases). This CDR3 spans 12 amino acids. V shed 5 bases and J shed 6 bases, with 9 bases lying between them. Looked up from germline, CDR1 is SGHAT and CDR2 is FQDESV (reference sequence). DNA for the CDR3: TGTGCCAGCAGCCCGGCGGGGGATACGCAGTATTTT. Protein sequence: CASSPAGDTQYF.

The chain joins TRBV19 to TRBJ2-2, with 10 nucleotides matching TRBD1. Germline V gives CDR1 LNHDA, CDR2 SQIVND (reference sequence). CDR3 length equals 17 residues. The V segment lost 7 bases and the J segment 4 bases; nucleotides outside the gene matches: 12. DNA of the CDR3: TGTGCCAGTACCCAGAGGCGACAGGGGGCCATCACCGGGGAGCTGTTTTTT. This gives the protein CASTQRRQGAITGELFF.

The chain couples TRBV28 to TRBJ2-5, with D possibly being TRBD2 (6 bases). CDR1 and CDR2 from the germline V gene are MDHEN and SYDVKM. This CDR3 region has 17 residues. V lost 6 bases to trimming and J lost 2 bases, with 22 bases between them. For the CDR3, the DNA is TGTGCCAGCAGCACCGGGGGAGCGACGGGCTATCAAGAGACCCAGTACTTC. Translation: CASSTGGATGYQETQYF.

This sequence joins TRBV30 and TRBJ1-2; TRBD1 matches at 8 bases. This CDR3 is 16 amino acids long. V was clipped by 0 bases and J by 1 base; unmatched bases: 7. Germline-derived CDR1 and CDR2 are GTSNPN and SVGIG (reference sequence). The CDR3 region has the DNA TGTGCCTGGAGTGTATGGGGACAGGTTGATAACTATGGCTACACCTTC. This encodes CAWSVWGQVDNYGYTF. The whole variable domain, remainder taken from reference TRBV30 and TRBJ1-2, is SQTIHQWPATLVQPVGSPLSLECTVEGTSNPNLYWYRQAAGRGLQLLFYSVGIGQISSEVPQNLSASRPQDRQFILSSKKLLLSDSGFYLCAWSVWGQVDNYGYTFGSGTRLTVV.